This T cell receptor beta chain originates from a study of blood T cell repertoires in COVID-19. In the study overall: Acute and convalescent COVID-19 specimens originated in the United States, Italy and Spain. Sample material is recorded as cDNA or gDNA derived from T cells, B-cell-depleted T cells, or PBMCs.

This CDR3 is 16 amino acids long. The V gene's germline CDR1 is MGHRA and CDR2 YSYEKL. Germline trimming cut 4 bases from V and 3 bases from J; bases unmatched to any gene: 9. In the source study's methods: Reference gene primer amplification gave estimated nucleated cell counts. Clones were sequenced by immunoSEQ multiplex PCR, and TCRdb holds only the in-frame ones, with some missing. Clone size and the V and J calls come from that table; the DNA yielded D and trimming. This sample yields roughly 220,000 clones, of which about 90% are seen a single time; approximately 14% belongs to the top ten. Input material: PBMCs or T cells enriched from blood (not recorded which). This chain links TRBV4-1 with TRBJ2-7; the match to TRBD2 covers 10 bases. The TCR originated in a woman in her forties or fifties with acute COVID-19. The DNA for the CDR3 is TGCGCCAGCAGCCCACGACGGACTAGCGGAAACTACGAGCAGTACTTC. Translating gives CASSPRRTSGNYEQYF.